This TCR beta chain was obtained from a study of T cell responses to AZD1222 COVID-19 vaccine. Study-wide findings and caveats: Only a handful of people who got AZD1222 tested seropositive at baseline. Spike was spanned by vaccine-associated CD4 TCRs, which were dominant at 160-218 and 743-854.

Sequenced by immunoSEQ multiplex PCR; TCRdb stores in-frame clones only, minus some. The sample comprises some 180,000 clones, roughly 92% of which are singletons, and 3.6% rests with the top ten. The V end was cut by 6 bases, the J end by 2 bases, with 14 bases between. Looked up from germline, CDR1 is LNHDA and CDR2 is SQIVND (reference sequence). This CDR3 has 15 residues. A word on this clone: Its antigen is unknown.

The chain couples TRBV19 to TRBJ2-1, with D uncertain. This sequence originates from an adult who received the MenACWY meningococcal vaccine as a control. The starting material was peripheral blood, obtained 28 days after the second dose of the MenACWY control vaccine. CDR3 loop: CASSSSKGTYNEQFF. In DNA form, the CDR3 reads TGTGCCAGTAGCTCCTCCAAAGGGACCTACAATGAGCAGTTCTTC.